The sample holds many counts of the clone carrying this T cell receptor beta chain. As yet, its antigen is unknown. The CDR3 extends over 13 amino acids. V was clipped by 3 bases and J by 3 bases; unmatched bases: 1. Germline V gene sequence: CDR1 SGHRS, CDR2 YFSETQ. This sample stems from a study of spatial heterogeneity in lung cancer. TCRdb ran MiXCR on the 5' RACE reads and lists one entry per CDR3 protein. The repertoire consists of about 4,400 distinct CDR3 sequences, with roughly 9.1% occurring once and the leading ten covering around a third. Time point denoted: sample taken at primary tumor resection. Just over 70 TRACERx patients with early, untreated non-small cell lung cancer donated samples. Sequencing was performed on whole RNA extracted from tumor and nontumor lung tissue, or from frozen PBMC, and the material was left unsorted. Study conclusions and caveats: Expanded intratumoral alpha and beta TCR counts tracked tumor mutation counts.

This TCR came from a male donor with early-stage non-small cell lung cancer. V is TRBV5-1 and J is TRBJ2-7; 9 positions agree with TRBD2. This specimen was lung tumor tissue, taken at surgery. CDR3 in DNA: TGCGCCAGCAGCTGGCGGGAGGGCTACGAGCAGTACTTC. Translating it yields CASSWREGYEQYF.